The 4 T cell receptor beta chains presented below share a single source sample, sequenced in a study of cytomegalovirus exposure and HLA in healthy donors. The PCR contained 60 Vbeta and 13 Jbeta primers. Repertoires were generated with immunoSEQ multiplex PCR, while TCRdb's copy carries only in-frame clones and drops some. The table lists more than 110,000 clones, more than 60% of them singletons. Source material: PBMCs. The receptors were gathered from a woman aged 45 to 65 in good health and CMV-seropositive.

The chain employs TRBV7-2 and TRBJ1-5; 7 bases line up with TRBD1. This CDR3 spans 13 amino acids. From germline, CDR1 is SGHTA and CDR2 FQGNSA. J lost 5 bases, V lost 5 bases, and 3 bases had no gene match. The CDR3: CASSRDRDQPQHF. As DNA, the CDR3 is TGTGCCAGCAGCCGAGACAGGGATCAGCCCCAGCATTTT.

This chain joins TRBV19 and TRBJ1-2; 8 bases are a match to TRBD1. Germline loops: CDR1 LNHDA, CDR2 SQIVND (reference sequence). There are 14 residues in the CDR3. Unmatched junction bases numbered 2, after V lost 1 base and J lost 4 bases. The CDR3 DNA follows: TGTGCCAGTAGTATAGCAGGGGGCGCCTATGGCTACACCTTC. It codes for CASSIAGGAYGYTF.

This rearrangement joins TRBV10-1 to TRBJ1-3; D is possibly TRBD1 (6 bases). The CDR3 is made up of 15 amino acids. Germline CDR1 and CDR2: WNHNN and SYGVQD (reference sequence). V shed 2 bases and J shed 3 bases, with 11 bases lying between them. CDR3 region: CASSEGRGHGNTIYF. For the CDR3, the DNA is TGCGCCAGCAGTGAGGGCAGGGGTCATGGAAACACCATATATTTT.

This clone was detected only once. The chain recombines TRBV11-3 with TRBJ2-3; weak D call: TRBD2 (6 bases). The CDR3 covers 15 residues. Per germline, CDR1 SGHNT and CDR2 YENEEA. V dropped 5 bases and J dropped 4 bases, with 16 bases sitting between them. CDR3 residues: CASSQPGVGADTQYF. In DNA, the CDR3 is TGTGCCAGCAGCCAACCGGGGGTAGGGGCAGATACGCAGTATTTT.